These 23 T cell receptor beta chains came from one sample sequenced in a study of T cell repertoires in cytomegalovirus infection (dated by TCRdb to 2018 to 2020). Sequencing was carried out with an Illumina HiSeq 1500. TCRdb cleaned the public reads at Q25 with fastp, built clones with MiXCR and kept in-frame beta chains. Rows merge per CDR3 protein into single entries with the most common DNA and genes. The sample data list approximately 700,000 distinct CDR3 sequences, and about a third of these were observed just once. In total, the top ten clones hold more than 2.5% of the sample. Sequenced input: PBMCs. The receptor source for this set is a human donor in good health (CMV status not recorded). Some clones in this sample may be carry-over from other donors' samples.

About this clonotype: Because it lacks the conserved phenylalanine or tryptophan at the end, this CDR3 is likely a read error. No DNA is shown, since the ends of the CDR3 on it are uncertain; the CDR3 is the one TCRdb lists. V gene TRBV28 combines with J gene TRBJ2-2; TRBD1 is the table's D call, not checked against the DNA. CDR1 and CDR2 from the germline V gene are MDHEN and SYDVKM. Both ends counted, the CDR3 spans 13 residues. CDR3 in amino acids: CASAGGRNGEMCC.

The V gene is TRBV4-2, the J gene TRBJ1-2; no reliable D call. Germline CDR1 is LGHNA and CDR2 is YNFKEQ. V was trimmed by 3 bases and J by 0 bases, leaving 14 bases between them. CDR3 length equals 16 residues. This chain's CDR3 is CASSQASGLSNYGYTF. CDR3 coding DNA: TGTGCCAGCAGCCAGGCAAGCGGCCTTTCTAACTATGGCTACACCTTC.

This clonotype was recorded a few times. The rearrangement joins TRBV28 to TRBJ2-5; D not certain. This CDR3 region has 14 residues. V dropped 2 bases and J dropped 0 bases, with 7 bases sitting between them. CDR1 MDHEN and CDR2 SYDVKM come from the germline V gene. The chain's CDR3 is CASSLEEYQETQYF. CDR3 bases: TGTGCCAGCAGTTTAGAGGAGTACCAAGAGACCCAGTACTTC.

The chain carries TRBV12-3 or TRBV12-4 and TRBJ1-1; D might be TRBD1 (5 bases). Deletions cut 9 bases from V and 4 bases from J, with 12 bases between. This CDR3 region has 12 residues. In DNA form, the CDR3 reads TGTGCCAGTTCCCGACAGTTCACTGAAGCTTTCTTT. This gives the protein CASSRQFTEAFF.

Remarks on this clonotype: This CDR3 is missing its conserved last phenylalanine or tryptophan, likely due to a read error. Written as DNA, the CDR3 is TGTGCCAGCAGCTTGAGCCCCCCGGGACAGGGTGTGAATGAGCAGTTCTTA. Its translation is CASSLSPPGQGVNEQFL. V gene TRBV5-5 combines with J gene TRBJ2-1; 9 bases are shared with TRBD1. The CDR3 sequence is 17 residues long. Germline loops: CDR1 SGHKS, CDR2 YYEKEE (reference sequence). The ends lost 1 base at V and 7 bases at J; junction bases unmatched: 12.

This clonotype was detected many times. The V and J genes are TRBV7-9 and TRBJ2-1; D unresolved. The V gene lost 5 bases and the J gene lost 5 bases, with 19 bases spanning the gap. Germline V gene lookup returns CDR1 SEHNR and CDR2 FQNEAQ (reference sequence). CDR3 length equals 16 residues. CDR3 DNA sequence: TGTGCCAGCAGCCCCCTAGAATGGGATAGGGACAATGAGCAGTTCTTC. Translation: CASSPLEWDRDNEQFF.

The gene calls are TRBV29-1 and TRBJ2-7, with TRBD1 as a possible D gene (6 bases). Germline CDR1 and CDR2: SQVTM and ANQGSEA. The CDR3 consists of 13 residues. The V end was cut by 6 bases, the J end by 4 bases, with 16 bases between. CDR3 in amino acids: CSVATGSEYEQYF. Here the CDR3 DNA reads TGCAGCGTAGCCACAGGGTCGGAATACGAGCAGTACTTC.

This rearrangement joins TRBV29-1 to TRBJ2-1; 9 bases match TRBD2. This CDR3 is 15 amino acids long. Germline assignment: CDR1 SQVTM and CDR2 ANQGSEA. The V gene end was trimmed by 6 bases and the J gene end by 1 base; junction bases not matched to a gene: 7. The CDR3 bases are TGCAGCGTAAGACTAGCGGACTCATCCTACAATGAGCAGTTCTTC. Protein product: CSVRLADSSYNEQFF.

The chain combines TRBV28 with TRBJ1-1; D is possibly TRBD1 (6 bases). Germline V lookup: CDR1 MDHEN, CDR2 SYDVKM. The length of the CDR3 is 14 residues. The ends were cut back, 3 bases at V and 4 bases at J, with 12 bases in the middle. The CDR3 nucleotides read TGTGCCAGCAGTTTTGTGGGGGCCAGCACTGAAGCTTTCTTT. It encodes CASSFVGASTEAFF.

This clonotype was seen only a few times. This chain joins TRBV12-3 or TRBV12-4 and TRBJ2-1; 7 nucleotides align to TRBD2. CDR3 length equals 15 residues. Trimming took 7 bases from V and 6 from J; bases not matched to a gene: 12. CDR3 sequence (DNA): TGTGCCAGCACCCTCACGGCGGGGGAGGCCAATGAGCAGTTCTTC. Translation: CASTLTAGEANEQFF.

Note on this clonotype: A junction boundary mismatches the germline segment, possibly from a read error. The genes are TRBV24-1 and TRBJ2-2; 8 nucleotides align to TRBD2. This CDR3 comprises 18 residues. Per the germline V gene, CDR1 is KGHDR and CDR2 is SFDVKD. The CDR3 DNA is TGTGCCACCAGCTCAAGGGGCGGGAGGCCCCTTTCGACCGGGGAGCTGTTCTTT. Residues: CATSSRGGRPLSTGELFF.

This clonotype was seen more than once but under ten times. V is TRBV7-9 and J is TRBJ2-3; 8 bases are a match to TRBD1. The CDR3 length is 17 residues. Trimming cost V 4 bases and J 2 bases; bases outside gene matches: 11. Germline CDR1 and CDR2: SEHNR and FQNEAQ (reference sequence). CDR3 bases: TGTGCCAGCAGCTCCGGGCGTCAGGGGGCCTTCACAGATACGCAGTATTTT. Protein product: CASSSGRQGAFTDTQYF.

This clonotype was counted at least ten times. The V gene is TRBV11-2, the J gene TRBJ1-5; no firm D call. Germline CDR1 is SGHAT and CDR2 is FQNNGV. The CDR3 length is 14 residues. Between the trimmed V and J ends, which lost 0 bases and 4 bases, there was a span of 7 bases. The CDR3 sequence: CASSLDRLNQPQHF. DNA for the CDR3: TGTGCCAGCAGCTTAGATCGCTTAAATCAGCCCCAGCATTTT.

This clonotype was detected a few times. The V gene is TRBV15, the J gene TRBJ1-1; D call uncertain. CDR1 is LNHNV and CDR2 is YYDKDF in the germline V gene (reference sequence). The V and J ends lost 5 bases and 6 bases respectively, with 19 bases between them. The CDR3 is 15 residues long. CDR3 residues: CATSQKIAWIAEAFF. The CDR3 DNA reads TGTGCCACCAGCCAAAAGATCGCATGGATCGCTGAAGCTTTCTTT.

This clonotype was found a few times. This chain uses TRBV2 with TRBJ1-2; TRBD1 matches at 9 bases. Germline-derived CDR1 and CDR2 are SNHLY and FYNNEI. J lost 3 bases, V lost 2 bases, and 10 bases had no gene match. CDR3 length: 17 residues. The CDR3 nucleotides read TGTGCCAGCAGTGAAAGGGGGACAGGGAGGCGAGACTATGGCTACACCTTC. This codes for CASSERGTGRRDYGYTF.

The rearrangement uses TRBV7-9 and TRBJ2-5; no definite D call. V dropped 1 base and J dropped 1 base, with 10 bases sitting between them. Germline V gene lookup returns CDR1 SEHNR and CDR2 FQNEAQ (reference sequence). The CDR3 extends over 15 amino acids. The CDR3 sequence: CASSLGENLQETQYF. The CDR3 nucleotides read TGTGCCAGCAGCTTAGGGGAAAATCTCCAAGAGACCCAGTACTTC.

In its sample, this clonotype was seen a few times. CDR3 DNA sequence: TGCGCCAGCAGCTTGTCAGAGACCTACGAGCAGTACTTC. Translation: CASSLSETYEQYF. The rearrangement joins TRBV5-1 to TRBJ2-7; D ambiguous. The CDR3 has 13 residues. Per the germline V gene, CDR1 is SGHRS and CDR2 is YFSETQ. The V end was cut by 1 base, the J end by 2 bases, with 7 bases between.

V and J are TRBV15 and TRBJ1-5; D perhaps matches TRBD1 (6 bases). Trimming took off 1 base at V and 11 bases at J, with 21 bases between the two ends. Germline V CDR1 and CDR2: LNHNV, YYDKDF (reference sequence). The CDR3 consists of 16 residues. CDR3 protein: CATSRGDGTRVSTQHF. The CDR3 DNA sequence: TGTGCCACCAGCAGAGGGGATGGGACACGGGTTTCGACCCAGCATTTT.

This clonotype came up a few times. The chain has TRBV6-1 and TRBJ1-5; TRBD1 is a possible D gene (6 bases). Trimming left V 2 bases short and J 2 bases short, with 13 bases between. In germline, CDR1 is MNHNS, CDR2 SASEGT. The CDR3 sequence is 16 residues long. CDR3 bases: TGTGCCAGCAGTGAAACAGGGTCTCTTGGCAATCAGCCCCAGCATTTT. It specifies CASSETGSLGNQPQHF.

The rearrangement joins TRBV10-3 to TRBJ2-7, with 7 nucleotides matching TRBD1. The CDR3 runs 16 residues. J lost 2 bases, V lost 3 bases, and 10 bases had no gene match. CDR1 ENHRY and CDR2 SYGVKD come from the germline V gene. CDR3 DNA: TGTGCCATCAGTGATCGTATAGGGGGCCTTGCCTACGAGCAGTACTTC. This sequence encodes CAISDRIGGLAYEQYF.

The chain recombines TRBV7-4 with TRBJ1-5; tentatively, D is TRBD1 (5 bases). In germline, CDR1 is SGHVT, CDR2 SQSDAQ. Deletions cut 2 bases from V and 7 bases from J, with 21 bases between. The CDR3 totals 17 residues. This chain's CDR3 is CASSLRLGQGTRQPQHF. CDR3 nucleotide sequence: TGTGCCAGCAGCTTAAGGTTAGGGCAGGGAACGAGACAGCCCCAGCATTTT.

This clonotype was seen only a few times. CDR3: CASSLMSTSGRNEQYF. CDR3 DNA: TGTGCCAGCAGCTTAATGAGTACTAGCGGGAGAAACGAGCAGTACTTC. This chain links TRBV11-1 with TRBJ2-7, with TRBD2 matching over 11 bases. CDR1 and CDR2 (germline): SGHAT, FQDESV (reference sequence). V shed 2 bases and J 5 bases; nucleotides not matched to a gene: 8. This CDR3 has 16 amino acids.

The V gene is TRBV29-1, the J gene TRBJ1-3; D is unclear. This CDR3 comprises 14 residues. The V gene lost 5 bases and the J gene lost 0 bases, with 11 bases spanning the gap. Per germline, CDR1 SQVTM and CDR2 ANQGSEA. The CDR3 here is CSVRPLLSGNTIYF. CDR3 nucleotides: TGCAGCGTTAGGCCTCTTCTCTCTGGAAACACCATATATTTT.